This T cell receptor (beta chain) was captured in a study of siplizumab effects on memory and regulatory T cells. Measured with immunoSEQ multiplex PCR; TCRdb has only the in-frame clones, and not every one. The sample includes around 78,000 clones, under 95% of them seen just once. Trimming stripped 1 base from V and 6 bases from J, with 7 bases between. Germline values: CDR1 LNHDA, CDR2 SQIVND (reference sequence). The CDR3 covers 13 residues. The sequenced sample consisted of CD8+ T cells sorted from blood. This TCR was recovered from a human donor in good health. The rearrangement links TRBV19 to TRBJ2-1; D remains ambiguous. The CDR3 reads CASSIGGGNEQFF. The CDR3 DNA reads TGTGCCAGTAGTATAGGGGGTGGCAATGAGCAGTTCTTC.